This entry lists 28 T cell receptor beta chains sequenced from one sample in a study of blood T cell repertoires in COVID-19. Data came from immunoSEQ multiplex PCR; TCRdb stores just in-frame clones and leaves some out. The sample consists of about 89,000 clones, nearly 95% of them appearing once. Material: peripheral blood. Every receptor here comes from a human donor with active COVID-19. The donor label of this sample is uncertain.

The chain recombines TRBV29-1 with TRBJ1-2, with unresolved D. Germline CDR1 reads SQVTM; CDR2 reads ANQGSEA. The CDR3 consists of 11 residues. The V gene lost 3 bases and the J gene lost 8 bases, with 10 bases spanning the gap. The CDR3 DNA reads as TGCAGCGTTGATGAGGGCCGCGGCTACACCTTC. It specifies CSVDEGRGYTF.

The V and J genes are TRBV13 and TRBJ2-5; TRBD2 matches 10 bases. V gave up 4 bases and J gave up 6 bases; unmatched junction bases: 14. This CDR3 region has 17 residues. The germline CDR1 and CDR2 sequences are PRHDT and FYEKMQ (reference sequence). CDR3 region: CASSYRELSGGAKTQYF. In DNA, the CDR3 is TGTGCCAGCAGCTACAGGGAGCTGAGCGGGGGGGCAAAGACCCAGTACTTC.

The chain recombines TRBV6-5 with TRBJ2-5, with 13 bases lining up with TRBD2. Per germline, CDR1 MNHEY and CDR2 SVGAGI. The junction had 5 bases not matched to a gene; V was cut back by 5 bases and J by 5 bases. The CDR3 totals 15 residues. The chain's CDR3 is CASSPPTSGGETQYF. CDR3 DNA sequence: TGTGCCAGCAGTCCTCCGACTAGCGGGGGGGAGACCCAGTACTTC.

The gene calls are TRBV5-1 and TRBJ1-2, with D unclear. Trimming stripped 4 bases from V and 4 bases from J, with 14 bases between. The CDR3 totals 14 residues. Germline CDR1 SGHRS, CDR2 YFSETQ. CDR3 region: CASSTEGHGYGYTF. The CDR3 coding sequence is TGCGCCAGCAGCACGGAGGGTCATGGCTATGGCTACACCTTC.

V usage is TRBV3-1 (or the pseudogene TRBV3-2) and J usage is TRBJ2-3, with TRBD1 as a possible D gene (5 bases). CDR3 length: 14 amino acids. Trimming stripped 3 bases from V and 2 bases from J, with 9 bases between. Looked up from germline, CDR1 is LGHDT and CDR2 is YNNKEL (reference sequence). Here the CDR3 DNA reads TGTGCCAGCAGCCAGGGGCCAATCACAGATACGCAGTATTTT. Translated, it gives CASSQGPITDTQYF.

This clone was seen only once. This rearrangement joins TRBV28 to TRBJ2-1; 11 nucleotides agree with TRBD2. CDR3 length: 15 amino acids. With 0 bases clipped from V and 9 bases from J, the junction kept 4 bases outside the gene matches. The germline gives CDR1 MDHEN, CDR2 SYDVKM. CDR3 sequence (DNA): TGTGCCAGCAGTTTATGGCTAGCGGGAGGCCTTGAGCAGTTCTTC. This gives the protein CASSLWLAGGLEQFF.

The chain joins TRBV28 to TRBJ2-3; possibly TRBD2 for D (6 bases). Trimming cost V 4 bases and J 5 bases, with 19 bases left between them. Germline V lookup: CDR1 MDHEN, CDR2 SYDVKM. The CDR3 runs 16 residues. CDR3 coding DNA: TGTGCCAGCAGTTCCTCTTGGGGGGACTCCAGAGATACGCAGTATTTT. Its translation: CASSSSWGDSRDTQYF.

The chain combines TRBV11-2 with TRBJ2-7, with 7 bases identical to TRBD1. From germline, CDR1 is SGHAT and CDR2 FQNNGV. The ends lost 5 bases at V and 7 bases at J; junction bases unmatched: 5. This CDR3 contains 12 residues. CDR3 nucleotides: TGTGCCAGCAGCCCGGGGACAGCAGAGCAGTACTTC. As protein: CASSPGTAEQYF.

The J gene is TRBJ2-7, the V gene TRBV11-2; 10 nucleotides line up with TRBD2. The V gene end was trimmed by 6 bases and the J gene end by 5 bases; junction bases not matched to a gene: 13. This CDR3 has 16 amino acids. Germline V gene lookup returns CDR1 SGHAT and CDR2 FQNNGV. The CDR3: CASSYRPSGSPHEQYF. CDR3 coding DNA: TGTGCCAGCAGTTACCGCCCTAGCGGGAGTCCCCACGAGCAGTACTTC. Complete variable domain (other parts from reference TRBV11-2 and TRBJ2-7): EAGVAQSPRYKIIEKRQSVAFWCNPISGHATLYWYQQILGQGPKLLIQFQNNGVVDDSQLPKDRFSAERLKGVDSTLKIQPAKLEDSAVYLCASSYRPSGSPHEQYFGPGTRLTVT.

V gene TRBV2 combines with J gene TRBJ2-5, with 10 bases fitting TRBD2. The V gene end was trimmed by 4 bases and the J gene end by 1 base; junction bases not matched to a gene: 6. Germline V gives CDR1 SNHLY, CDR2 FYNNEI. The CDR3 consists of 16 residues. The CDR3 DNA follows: TGTGCCAGCAGTGCCCAGCGGGGGGGCAGCCAAGAGACCCAGTACTTC. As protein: CASSAQRGGSQETQYF.

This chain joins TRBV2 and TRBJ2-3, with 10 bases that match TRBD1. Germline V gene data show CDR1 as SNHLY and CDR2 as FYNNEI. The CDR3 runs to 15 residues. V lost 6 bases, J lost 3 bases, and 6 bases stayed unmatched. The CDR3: CASRKRDRGTDTQYF. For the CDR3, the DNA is TGTGCCAGCAGAAAGCGGGACAGGGGTACAGATACGCAGTATTTT.

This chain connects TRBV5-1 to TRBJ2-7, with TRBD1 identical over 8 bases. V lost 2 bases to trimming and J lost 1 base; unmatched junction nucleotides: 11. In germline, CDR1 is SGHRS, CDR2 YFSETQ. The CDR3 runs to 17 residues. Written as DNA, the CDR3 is TGCGCCAGCAGCTTCAGGGGACCGGGACAGGATTCCTACGAGCAGTACTTC. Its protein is CASSFRGPGQDSYEQYF.

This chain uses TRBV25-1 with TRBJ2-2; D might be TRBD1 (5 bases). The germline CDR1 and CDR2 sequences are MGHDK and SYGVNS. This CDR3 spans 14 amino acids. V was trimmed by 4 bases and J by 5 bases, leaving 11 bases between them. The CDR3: CASSVRGRTGELFF. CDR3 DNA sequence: TGTGCCAGCAGTGTAAGGGGCCGGACCGGGGAGCTGTTTTTT.

CDR3 residues: CASSLFGDTETQYF. The CDR3 bases are TGTGCCAGCAGTTTGTTCGGGGATACGGAGACCCAGTACTTC. V and J are TRBV6-2 or TRBV6-3 and TRBJ2-5; possibly TRBD2 for D (5 bases). V dropped 4 bases and J dropped 5 bases, with 14 bases sitting between them. The CDR3 has 14 residues. Germline lookup yields CDR1 MNHEY and CDR2 SVGEGT.

The CDR3 region is CASSPIAGGPPGQFF. In DNA, the CDR3 is TGCGCCAGCAGCCCTATAGCGGGGGGTCCCCCAGGGCAGTTCTTC. The rearrangement uses TRBV5-1 and TRBJ2-1; 10 bases map to TRBD2. Germline V gene sequence: CDR1 SGHRS, CDR2 YFSETQ. V was pared by 4 bases and J by 12 bases, with 13 bases of the junction left unmatched. The CDR3 runs to 15 residues.

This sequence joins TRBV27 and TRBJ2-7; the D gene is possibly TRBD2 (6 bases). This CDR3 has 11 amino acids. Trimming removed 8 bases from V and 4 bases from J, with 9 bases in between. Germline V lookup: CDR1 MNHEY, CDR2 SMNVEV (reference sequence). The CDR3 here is CASRGAYEQYF. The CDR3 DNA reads TGTGCCAGCCGCGGGGCTTACGAGCAGTACTTC.

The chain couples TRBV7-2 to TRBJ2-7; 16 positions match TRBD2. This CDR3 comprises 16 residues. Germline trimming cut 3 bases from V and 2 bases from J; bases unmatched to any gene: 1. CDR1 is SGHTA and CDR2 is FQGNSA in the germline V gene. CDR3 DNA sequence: TGTGCCAGCAGCTTGGGACTAGCGGGAGGGGCCTACGAGCAGTACTTC. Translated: CASSLGLAGGAYEQYF.

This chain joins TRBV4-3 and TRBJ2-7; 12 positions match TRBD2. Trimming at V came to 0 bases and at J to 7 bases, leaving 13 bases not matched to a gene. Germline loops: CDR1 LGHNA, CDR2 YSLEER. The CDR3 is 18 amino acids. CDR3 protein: CASSQDRLAGVGGMEQYF. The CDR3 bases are TGCGCCAGCAGCCAAGATAGACTAGCGGGAGTCGGAGGCATGGAGCAGTACTTC.

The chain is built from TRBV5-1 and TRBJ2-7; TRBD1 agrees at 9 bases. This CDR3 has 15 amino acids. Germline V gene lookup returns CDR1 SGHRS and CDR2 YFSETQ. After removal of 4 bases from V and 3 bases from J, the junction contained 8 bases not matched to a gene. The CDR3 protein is CASSVWTGEHYEQYF. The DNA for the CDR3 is TGCGCCAGCAGCGTTTGGACAGGGGAACACTACGAGCAGTACTTC.

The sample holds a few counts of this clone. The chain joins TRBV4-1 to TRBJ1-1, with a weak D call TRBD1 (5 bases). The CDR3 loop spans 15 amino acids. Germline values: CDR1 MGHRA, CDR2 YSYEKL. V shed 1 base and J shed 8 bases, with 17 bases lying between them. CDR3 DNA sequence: TGCGCCAGCAGCCAAGCGACTGACAGAACAATAGAAGCTTTCTTT. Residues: CASSQATDRTIEAFF.

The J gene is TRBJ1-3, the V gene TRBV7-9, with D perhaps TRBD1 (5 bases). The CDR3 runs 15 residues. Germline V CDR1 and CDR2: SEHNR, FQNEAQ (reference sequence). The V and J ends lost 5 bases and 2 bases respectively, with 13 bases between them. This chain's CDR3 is CASSQSGGAGNTIYF. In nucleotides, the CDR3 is TGTGCCAGCAGCCAGAGCGGGGGGGCTGGAAACACCATATATTTT.

This chain's CDR3 is CASSQFGDSATNEKLFF. In nucleotides, the CDR3 is TGCGCCAGCAGCCAATTCGGGGACAGTGCAACTAATGAAAAACTGTTTTTT. The V gene is TRBV4-3, the J gene TRBJ1-4, with 7 bases that match TRBD1. Germline CDR1 LGHNA, CDR2 YSLEER. This CDR3 has 17 amino acids. Unmatched junction bases numbered 6, after V lost 2 bases and J lost 0 bases.

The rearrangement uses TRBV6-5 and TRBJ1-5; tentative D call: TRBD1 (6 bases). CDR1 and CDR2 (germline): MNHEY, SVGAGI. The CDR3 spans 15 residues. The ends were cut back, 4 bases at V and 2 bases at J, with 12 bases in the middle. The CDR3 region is CASSSQGEGNQPQHF. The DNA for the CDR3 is TGTGCCAGCAGTTCACAGGGTGAGGGCAATCAGCCCCAGCATTTT.

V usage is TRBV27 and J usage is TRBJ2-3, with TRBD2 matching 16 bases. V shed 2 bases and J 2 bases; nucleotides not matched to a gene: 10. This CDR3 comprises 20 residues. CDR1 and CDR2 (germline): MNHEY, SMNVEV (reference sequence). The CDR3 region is CASSLRPGLAGGSSTDTQYF. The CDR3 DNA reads TGTGCCAGCAGTTTACGCCCGGGACTAGCGGGAGGGTCCTCCACAGATACGCAGTATTTT.

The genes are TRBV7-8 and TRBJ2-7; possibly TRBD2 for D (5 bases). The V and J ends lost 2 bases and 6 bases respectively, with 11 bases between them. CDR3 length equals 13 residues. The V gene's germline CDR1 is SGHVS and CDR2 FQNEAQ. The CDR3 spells CASSLCSGCEQYF. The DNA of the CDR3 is TGTGCCAGCAGCTTATGTTCGGGATGCGAGCAGTACTTC.

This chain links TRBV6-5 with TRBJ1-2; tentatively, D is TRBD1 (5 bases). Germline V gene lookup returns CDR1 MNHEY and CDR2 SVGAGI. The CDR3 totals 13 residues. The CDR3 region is CAAGHGANYGYTF. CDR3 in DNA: TGTGCTGCAGGGCATGGGGCAAACTATGGCTACACCTTC.

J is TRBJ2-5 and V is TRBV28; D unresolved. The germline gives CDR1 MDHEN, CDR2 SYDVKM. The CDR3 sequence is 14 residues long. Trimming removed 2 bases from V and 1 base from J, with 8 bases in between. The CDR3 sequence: CASSLARLQETQYF. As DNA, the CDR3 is TGTGCCAGCAGTTTAGCCAGGCTCCAAGAGACCCAGTACTTC.

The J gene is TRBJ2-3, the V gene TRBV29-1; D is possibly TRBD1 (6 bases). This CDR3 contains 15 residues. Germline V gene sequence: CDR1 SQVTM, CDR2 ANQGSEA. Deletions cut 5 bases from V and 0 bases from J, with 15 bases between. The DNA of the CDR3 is TGCAGCGTTTGTACCAGGGGTACTAGCACAGATACGCAGTATTTT. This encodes CSVCTRGTSTDTQYF.